A selection of T cell receptor beta chains follows, all from one sample in a study of T-cell memory formation after mild COVID-19. One entry per CDR3 protein results from TCRdb running MiXCR on the 5' RACE reads. Here the sample spans over 450,000 distinct CDR3 sequences, roughly 22% being singletons. The specimen was PBMCs or a T cell subset sorted from them (not recorded which). The receptors come from an adult woman who had mild COVID-19 (a few samples of this study predate the infection). Cell type and time point are not known. Each CDR3 is given with its conserved first and last residue. Each record gives: clone size, D gene, V gene, J gene, CDR3 protein, CDR3 DNA. A D gene is named only where the DNA matches it firmly. Size is omitted from some rows. Given values are once, few, many or a class for expanded clones.

.	TRBD1	TRBV6-5	TRBJ2-7	CASSYLTGETYEQYF	TGTGCCAGCAGTTACCTTACAGGGGAGACCTACGAGCAGTACTTC
many	.	TRBV24-1	TRBJ2-1	CATSAQNEQFF	TGTGCCACCAGTGCCCAAAATGAGCAGTTCTTC
few	.	TRBV20-1	TRBJ2-5	CSASLQGAGGETQYF	TGCAGTGCTAGTCTGCAGGGGGCGGGAGGAGAGACCCAGTACTTC
.	.	TRBV29-1	TRBJ2-5	CSAFRGRETQYF	TGCAGCGCCTTCAGAGGGAGGGAGACCCAGTACTTC
.	TRBD2	TRBV7-3	TRBJ2-2	CASSPSLAGGPAGELFF	TGTGCCAGCAGCCCCTCTTTAGCGGGGGGGCCTGCCGGGGAGCTGTTTTTT
.	.	TRBV29-1	TRBJ2-7	CSVEATDYEQYF	TGCAGCGTTGAAGCAACAGACTACGAGCAGTACTTC
few	TRBD1	TRBV24-1	TRBJ2-2	CATRGTGTGELFF	TGTGCCACCAGGGGGACAGGGACCGGGGAGCTGTTTTTT
few	TRBD1	TRBV6-1	TRBJ2-7	CASSGGGTGLHEQYF	TGTGCCAGCAGTGGGGGCGGGACAGGGTTACACGAGCAGTACTTC
few	TRBD2	TRBV20-1	TRBJ2-7	CSARDLAGGQAPYEQYF	TGCAGTGCTAGAGATCTAGCGGGGGGGCAGGCACCCTACGAGCAGTACTTC
.	.	TRBV24-1	TRBJ2-2	CATSSRGTGELFF	TGTGCCACCAGTAGCCGGGGGACCGGGGAGCTGTTTTTT
.	.	TRBV24-1	TRBJ2-2	CATSPLALGELFF	TGTGCCACCAGTCCATTGGCTTTAGGGGAGCTGTTTTTT
.	.	TRBV12-3/TRBV12-4	TRBJ2-7	CASSSPGTITYEQYF	TGTGCCAGCAGTTCCCCCGGGACCATAACGTACGAGCAGTACTTC
.	.	TRBV3-1	TRBJ1-6	CASSPGRVNSPLHF	TGTGCCAGCAGCCCGGGACGGGTTAATTCACCCCTCCACTTT
few	.	TRBV7-2	TRBJ2-5	CASSQWGAKETQYF	TGTGCCAGCAGCCAATGGGGGGCGAAAGAGACCCAGTACTTC
.	.	TRBV30	TRBJ2-6	CAWSGTLSGANVLTF	TGTGCCTGGAGTGGGACGCTCTCTGGGGCCAACGTCCTGACTTTC
few	.	TRBV6-4	TRBJ2-7	CASPGPGEQYF	TGTGCCAGCCCGGGCCCGGGGGAGCAGTACTTC
few	TRBD1	TRBV10-3	TRBJ1-1	CAISAGGEANTEAFF	TGTGCCATCAGTGCAGGGGGTGAGGCGAACACTGAAGCTTTCTTT
few	TRBD2	TRBV5-4	TRBJ2-1	CASSPSGLAGGPREQFF	TGTGCCAGCAGCCCCTCTGGACTAGCGGGAGGGCCCCGCGAGCAGTTCTTC
.	.	TRBV12-3/TRBV12-4	TRBJ1-1	CASRPGTATEDFF	TGTGCCAGCAGACCCGGGACCGCCACTGAAGATTTCTTT
.	.	TRBV24-1	TRBJ1-1	CATSESGTGGTEAFF	TGTGCCACCAGTGAGTCCGGGACGGGCGGCACTGAAGCTTTCTTT
.	.	TRBV27	TRBJ2-7	CASSLSGGPGEQYF	TGTGCCAGCAGTTTATCGGGCGGACCAGGGGAGCAGTACTTC
.	.	TRBV6-1	TRBJ2-1	CATPFGGEGHNEQFF	TGTGCCACCCCCTTCGGGGGAGAGGGTCACAATGAGCAGTTCTTC
few	.	TRBV6-1	TRBJ2-6	CASSDREMSSGANVLTF	TGTGCCAGCAGTGACAGGGAGATGAGCTCTGGGGCCAACGTCCTGACTTTC
.	.	TRBV6-5	TRBJ1-2	CASSYSTAFYGYTF	TGTGCCAGCAGTTACTCGACGGCCTTCTATGGCTACACCTTC
.	.	TRBV4-1	TRBJ2-1	CASSQGAWQGGSEQFF	TGCGCCAGCAGCCAAGGGGCGTGGCAGGGTGGGAGTGAGCAGTTCTTC
.	TRBD2	TRBV6-2/TRBV6-3	TRBJ2-2	CASCRDYLAGELFF	TGTGCCAGCTGCCGGGACTATCTCGCCGGGGAGCTGTTTTTT
many	.	TRBV3-1	TRBJ2-5	CASSQDPKQTQYF	TGTGCCAGCAGCCAAGATCCCAAGCAGACCCAGTACTTC
.	TRBD2	TRBV5-1	TRBJ2-5	CASSLEGLAGIQETQYF	TGCGCCAGCAGCTTGGAAGGACTAGCGGGTATTCAAGAGACCCAGTACTTC
.	.	TRBV7-8	TRBJ2-7	CASSLRGVSYEQYF	TGTGCCAGCAGCTTGAGGGGGGTCTCCTACGAGCAGTACTTC
once	.	TRBV20-1	TRBJ2-7	CSASGGYEQYF	TGCAGTGCTAGCGGGGGCTACGAGCAGTACTTC
.	TRBD1	TRBV4-3	TRBJ1-1	CASSNRGVGTEAFF	TGCGCCAGCAGCAACAGGGGCGTGGGGACTGAAGCTTTCTTT
few	.	TRBV25-1	TRBJ2-1	CASSDEGLTYNEQFF	TGTGCCAGCAGTGACGAGGGCCTAACATACAATGAGCAGTTCTTC
many	.	TRBV3-1	TRBJ2-7	CASSRWSYEQYF	TGTGCCAGCAGCCGCTGGTCCTACGAGCAGTACTTC
.	TRBD1	TRBV5-1	TRBJ2-1	CASRVGQGFYNEQFF	TGCGCCAGCAGAGTGGGACAGGGGTTCTACAATGAGCAGTTCTTC
.	.	TRBV2	TRBJ1-1	CASSEARLSGEAFF	TGTGCCAGCAGTGAAGCGCGCCTCTCGGGGGAGGCTTTCTTT
.	TRBD2	TRBV5-5	TRBJ2-5	CASSLPGLAGGTQETQYF	TGTGCCAGCAGCTTACCGGGACTAGCGGGGGGTACCCAAGAGACCCAGTACTTC
.	.	TRBV29-1	TRBJ2-3	CSGGLGDTQYF	TGCAGCGGGGGACTTGGCGATACGCAGTATTTT
.	.	TRBV4-3	TRBJ2-7	CASSPEGGGRDVYEQYF	TGCGCCAGCAGCCCGGAGGGGGGGGGGCGAGATGTCTACGAGCAGTACTTC
few	.	TRBV6-1	TRBJ2-7	CASRTKAYEQYF	TGTGCCAGCAGGACGAAGGCCTACGAGCAGTACTTC
.	.	TRBV2	TRBJ1-1	CASSEEQGGIRAFF	TGTGCCAGCAGTGAAGAACAGGGTGGGATACGAGCTTTCTTT
few	TRBD1	TRBV5-1	TRBJ1-1	CASSLGPGGSDTEAFF	TGCGCCAGCAGCTTGGGTCCAGGGGGCTCTGACACTGAAGCTTTCTTT
.	.	TRBV5-4	TRBJ2-2	CASNSHPDIRNTGELFF	TGTGCCAGCAACTCCCACCCGGATATCCGGAACACCGGGGAGCTGTTTTTT
.	.	TRBV7-9	TRBJ1-1	CASSAQSMNTEAFF	TGTGCCAGCAGCGCTCAGAGCATGAACACTGAAGCTTTCTTT
few	TRBD1	TRBV4-3	TRBJ2-7	CASSPRDRAGGFHYEQYF	TGCGCCAGCAGCCCCCGAGATAGAGCAGGGGGCTTCCACTACGAGCAGTACTTC
.	.	TRBV7-2	TRBJ1-2	CASSLAGAANYGYTF	TGTGCCAGCAGCTTAGCAGGAGCAGCTAACTATGGCTACACCTTC
few	.	TRBV4-3	TRBJ2-7	CASSQDIRLPDVFNEQYF	TGCGCCAGCAGCCAAGACATAAGATTGCCGGACGTCTTCAACGAGCAGTACTTC
.	TRBD2	TRBV6-6	TRBJ2-1	CASSLTSGRTYNEQFF	TGTGCCAGCAGCCTTACTAGCGGGAGGACCTACAATGAGCAGTTCTTC
many	.	TRBV12-3/TRBV12-4	TRBJ2-3	CASSAGTDTQYF	TGTGCCAGCAGCGCAGGCACAGATACGCAGTATTTT
.	TRBD2	TRBV5-5	TRBJ2-3	CASSLLTSGVTDTQYF	TGTGCCAGCAGCCTCCTGACTAGCGGGGTTACAGATACGCAGTATTTT
.	.	TRBV29-1	TRBJ2-6	CSWTAASSGANVLTF	TGCTCCTGGACAGCGGCGAGCTCTGGGGCCAACGTCCTGACTTTC
.	.	TRBV18	TRBJ1-3	CASSPPWSSGNTIYF	TGTGCCAGCTCACCACCCTGGTCCTCTGGAAACACCATATATTTT
.	TRBD2	TRBV5-1	TRBJ2-1	CASSLVVSGTYNEQFF	TGCGCCAGCAGCTTGGTTGTAAGCGGGACCTACAATGAGCAGTTCTTC
few	.	TRBV7-2	TRBJ2-1	CASSGRRRGRNEQFF	TGTGCCAGCAGCGGTAGGAGGAGGGGGCGGAATGAGCAGTTCTTC